This T cell receptor (beta chain) was documented in a study of T cell responses to AZD1222 COVID-19 vaccine (dated by TCRdb to the early 2020s). At the level of the whole study: AZD1222 recipients with second doses at about 4 weeks or about 12 weeks were pooled, because spike-specific TCR depth and breadth did not differ between schedules. A total of 230 to 250 trial participants underwent TCR sequencing, of whom under 220 had received two doses of AZD1222 and around 25 had received two doses of the MenACWY control vaccine. Trial participants were enrolled by age into 18-55, 56-69 and 70-plus year subgroups, with 148, 28 and 57 TCR-sequenced participants respectively. The paper's findings and limits, for the study overall: Only a handful of AZD1222 recipients were SARS-CoV-2 seropositive at baseline, limiting conclusions about previously exposed vaccinees. After two AZD1222 doses, both the breadth and the depth of spike-specific TCRs were significantly higher than at day 0 and than in MenACWY recipients. The vaccine-associated CD4 TCRs covered the entire spike protein, and the dominant responses fell in regions 160-218 and 743-854. Reportedly, almost half of the unique spike-specific TCRs recognized epitopes lying outside the regions that are mutated in the B.1.351 and B.1.1.7 variants. Because no samples from the day 14 peak response were available, repertoires could be characterized only after the peak T cell response. Most participants were white British and females outnumbered males, and the authors suggested that clonal diversity may have been underestimated. In the small 56-69-year group, the increase in depth fell short of significance, most likely because of low power.

The CDR3 regions of human TCRbeta chains were subjected to immunosequencing. Regarding the original processing steps: TCRs in the repertoires were matched against a reference library of SARS-CoV-2-specific TCRs that had been generated with the MIRA antigen-specificity platform. Breadth was defined as the fraction of unique TCRs that were SARS-CoV-2-associated, and depth was defined as the fraction of total T cells that were SARS-CoV-2-associated. Using the MIRA data, each spike-specific TCR was assigned both to the spike region to which the TCR was reactive and to a CD4 or CD8 class. Log10-transformed breadth and depth values were compared by one-way ANOVA with Sidak's multiple comparisons tests. TCRdb holds this immuneACCESS table with in-frame rearrangements only. Some clones are missing; in checked studies, unresolved V genes explain under half, and the rest has no known cause. V, J and clone size reflect that table, while D and trimming were determined from the DNA. The sample profile shows 85,000 to 120,000 clones; roughly 84% of them were found once. Over 15% of the sample is in the top ten clones.

This clone was recorded a few times. Its target antigen remains unknown. No base-level quality is on record; no much larger clone is a single base apart. The sample's time point label, in plain terms: baseline before first vaccination. Vaccinee samples were obtained from the UK trials COV001 and COV002, which included a single-blind randomized controlled phase 2/3 trial of AZD1222 (ChAdOx1 nCoV-19) in healthy adults. For TCRbeta chain sequencing, PBMC samples from trial participants were taken at day 0 and at day 28 after the second dose. The germline ends are 11 bases apart after V is trimmed by 5 bases and J by 0 bases. Including the terminal cysteine and phenylalanine, the CDR3 comprises 15 residues. Just CDR3 DNA is preserved here, 45 bases in frame from base 1. For CDR1 and CDR2, the germline V gene lists SGHAT and FQNNGV.

Recombination joined TRBV11-2 with TRBJ1-3; the D gene identity is not certain. The receptor was derived from an adult in good health. The starting material was peripheral blood, obtained on day 0 of AZD1222 vaccination. The CDR3: CASSPAYASGNTIYF. The nucleotides are TGTGCCAGCAGCCCAGCCTACGCCTCTGGAAACACCATATATTTT. Reference TRBV11-2 and TRBJ1-3 genes cover what lies past the CDR3, so the full variable domain is EAGVAQSPRYKIIEKRQSVAFWCNPISGHATLYWYQQILGQGPKLLIQFQNNGVVDDSQLPKDRFSAERLKGVDSTLKIQPAKLEDSAVYLCASSPAYASGNTIYFGEGSWLTVV.